Below, 17 T cell receptor beta chains from the same sample are listed, as sequenced in a study of blood T cell repertoires in COVID-19. Sequenced by immunoSEQ multiplex PCR; TCRdb stores in-frame clones only, minus some. Altogether 250,000 or so clones are present, around 87% being singletons, with the ten largest covering about 7.1%. Sequencing was performed on peripheral blood. The origin of the receptors is a woman between 65 and 79 years old with active or convalescent COVID-19.

The genes are TRBV11-2 and TRBJ2-7; TRBD1 matches 7 bases. Germline CDR1 reads SGHAT; CDR2 reads FQNNGV. The CDR3 covers 15 residues. V lost 5 bases, J lost 1 base, and 8 bases stayed unmatched. The CDR3 bases are TGTGCCAGCAGCGTTGGTACAGGGGAGTCCTACGAGCAGTACTTC. Its protein is CASSVGTGESYEQYF.

V usage is TRBV5-4 and J usage is TRBJ2-5; D might be TRBD2 (7 bases). V shed 9 bases and J shed 4 bases, with 19 bases lying between them. The CDR3 is 14 amino acids. Germline CDR1 and CDR2: SGHNT and YYREEE (reference sequence). As DNA, the CDR3 is TGTGCCACCCGCGAGGGGGGGCCTCTAGAGACCCAGTACTTC. It yields the protein CATREGGPLETQYF.

J is TRBJ1-4 and V is TRBV7-9; maybe TRBD1 (6 bases). This CDR3 has 13 residues. V lost 5 bases and J lost 9, with 13 bases in between. Germline loops: CDR1 SEHNR, CDR2 FQNEAQ (reference sequence). Written as DNA, the CDR3 is TGTGCCAGCAGCCCTCCGGGGGGGCAAAAACTGTTTTTT. Translation gives CASSPPGGQKLFF. Full variable domain (missing parts from reference TRBV7-9 and TRBJ1-4): DTGVSQNPRHKITKRGQNVTFRCDPISEHNRLYWYRQTLGQGPEFLTYFQNEAQLEKSRLLSDRFSAERPKGSFSTLEIQRTEQGDSAMYLCASSPPGGQKLFFGSGTQLSVL.

The CDR3 DNA follows: TGCGCCAGCAGTGAGTATACAACAGGAGAGGGCTACACCTTC. It encodes CASSEYTTGEGYTF. The chain links TRBV10-1 to TRBJ1-2; weak D call: TRBD1 (5 bases). Germline values: CDR1 WNHNN, CDR2 SYGVQD (reference sequence). Trimming removed 1 base at V and 8 bases at J, with 14 bases between. The CDR3 totals 14 residues.

J is TRBJ1-5 and V is TRBV19; 7 nucleotides agree with TRBD1. CDR3 length: 15 amino acids. V dropped 6 bases and J dropped 2; count of bases not matched to a gene: 7. The V gene's germline CDR1 is LNHDA and CDR2 SQIVND (reference sequence). In DNA, the CDR3 is TGTGCCAGTAGGATGAGACAGGGCGGCAATCAGCCCCAGCATTTT. Its protein is CASRMRQGGNQPQHF.

The V and J genes are TRBV9 and TRBJ2-2, with D unresolved. The CDR3 has 13 amino acids. The V gene's germline CDR1 is SGDLS and CDR2 YYNGEE. Trimming removed 1 base at V and 3 bases at J, with 4 bases between. CDR3 residues: CASSVTHTGELFF. The CDR3 DNA sequence: TGTGCCAGCAGCGTAACTCACACCGGGGAGCTGTTTTTT.

The J gene is TRBJ1-5, the V gene TRBV29-1; D perhaps matches TRBD1 (5 bases). Deletions cut 4 bases from V and 4 bases from J, with 14 bases between. Germline CDR1 SQVTM, CDR2 ANQGSEA. The CDR3 covers 14 residues. CDR3 bases: TGCAGCGTTGCCCCCCCGGGGGGAAATCAGCCCCAGCATTTT. Its protein product is CSVAPPGGNQPQHF.

This chain connects TRBV27 to TRBJ2-7; TRBD2 might be the D (5 bases). V was cut by 2 bases and J by 12 bases, with 11 bases left in between. CDR1 is MNHEY and CDR2 is SMNVEV in the germline V gene (reference sequence). The CDR3 extends over 11 amino acids. CDR3 residues: CASSLGGARYF. The CDR3 nucleotides are TGTGCCAGCAGTTTAGGAGGAGCGCGGTACTTC.

CDR3 region: CASQEGPKSHTEAFF. Here the CDR3 DNA reads TGCGCCAGCCAGGAGGGGCCGAAGAGTCACACTGAAGCTTTCTTT. The chain has TRBV4-3 and TRBJ1-1; D is perhaps TRBD1 (5 bases). CDR3 length: 15 residues. V gave up 8 bases and J gave up 3 bases, with 19 bases separating them. Germline V lookup: CDR1 LGHNA, CDR2 YSLEER.

This clone was seen only a few times. The genes are TRBV6-5 and TRBJ1-6; TRBD1 matches at 9 bases. From germline, CDR1 is MNHEY and CDR2 SVGAGI. The CDR3 consists of 14 residues. Trimming removed 3 bases from V and 11 bases from J; junction bases left unmatched: 5. The CDR3 DNA reads TGTGCCAGCAGTTATGGGGGACAGGGTACACCCCTCCACTTT. This codes for CASSYGGQGTPLHF.

The V call is TRBV5-4, the J call TRBJ1-1, with D unclear. The CDR3 contains 13 residues. V was pared by 3 bases and J by 5 bases, with 11 bases between. Germline lookup yields CDR1 SGHNT and CDR2 YYREEE (reference sequence). CDR3 sequence reads: CASSSPPGTEAFF. The CDR3, as DNA: TGTGCCAGCAGCTCTCCTCCAGGAACTGAAGCTTTCTTT.

This chain joins TRBV2 and TRBJ2-1; 8 bases agree with TRBD2. The germline CDR1 and CDR2 sequences are SNHLY and FYNNEI. CDR3 length: 12 residues. The ends lost 11 bases at V and 5 bases at J; junction bases unmatched: 5. The CDR3 loop reads CAFRGGDNEQFF. CDR3 DNA sequence: TGTGCCTTCCGGGGGGGGGACAATGAGCAGTTCTTC.

The rearrangement uses TRBV2 and TRBJ1-1; TRBD1 matches 9 bases. CDR3 length: 13 amino acids. Germline CDR1 reads SNHLY; CDR2 reads FYNNEI. The V segment lost 9 bases and the J segment 4 bases; nucleotides outside the gene matches: 6. The CDR3 DNA sequence: TGTGCCAGTAGGACAGGGGTAGTCACTGAAGCTTTCTTT. The encoded protein is CASRTGVVTEAFF.

The chain employs TRBV10-3 and TRBJ1-1; 7 bases agree with TRBD1. Per germline, CDR1 ENHRY and CDR2 SYGVKD. The CDR3 consists of 13 residues. V lost 7 bases, J lost 1 base, and 3 bases stayed unmatched. CDR3 DNA: TGTGCCATCAAAGGGGGCGGGAACACTGAAGCTTTCTTT. Amino acid sequence: CAIKGGGNTEAFF.

The chain combines TRBV18 with TRBJ1-2; 7 nucleotides agree with TRBD1. Trimming at V came to 5 bases and at J to 0 bases, leaving 3 bases not matched to a gene. The CDR3 length is 14 residues. CDR1 KGHSH and CDR2 LQKENI come from the germline V gene. The CDR3 region has the DNA TGTGCCAGCTCAGCAGGGGGAGCTAACTATGGCTACACCTTC. Protein sequence: CASSAGGANYGYTF.

The chain combines TRBV29-1 with TRBJ1-5, with D perhaps matching TRBD1 (6 bases). The V end lost 8 bases, the J end lost 0 bases, and 14 bases lay between the germline ends. Germline CDR1 SQVTM, CDR2 ANQGSEA. This CDR3 spans 14 amino acids. The CDR3: CSPLRGYSNQPQHF. The CDR3 nucleotides are TGCAGCCCCCTCAGGGGTTATAGCAATCAGCCCCAGCATTTT. Together with reference TRBV29-1 and TRBJ1-5, the CDR3 gives the full variable domain: SAVISQKPSRDICQRGTSLTIQCQVDSQVTMMFWYRQQPGQSLTLIATANQGSEATYESGFVIDKFPISRPNLTFSTLTVSNMSPEDSSIYLCSPLRGYSNQPQHFGDGTRLSIL.

V usage is TRBV10-1 and J usage is TRBJ2-3; 7 bases align to TRBD1. Germline V gene sequence: CDR1 WNHNN, CDR2 SYGVQD (reference sequence). Trimming removed 3 bases from V and 5 bases from J; junction bases left unmatched: 11. CDR3 length: 16 amino acids. The CDR3 sequence: CASSDIGQGVGDTQYF. As DNA, the CDR3 is TGCGCCAGCAGTGACATCGGGCAGGGGGTGGGAGATACGCAGTATTTT.